The T cell receptor (beta chain) described here comes from a study of early stage breast cancer tumors. Repertoires were generated with immunoSEQ multiplex PCR, while TCRdb's copy carries only in-frame clones and drops some. Of 40,000 to 60,000 clones detected, just under 80% appear once; the ten largest clones hold under 4.5%. Germline V CDR1 and CDR2: SGHTA, FQGNSA. The CDR3 covers 15 residues. V lost 2 bases to trimming and J lost 1 base, with 8 bases between them. The sample holds one count of this clone. The source of this sequence is a person aged 40-50 years with breast cancer. The sample taken for sequencing was blood. V and J are TRBV7-2 and TRBJ2-2; D is unclear. This CDR3 is CASSLMARNTGELFF. The CDR3, as DNA: TGTGCCAGCAGCTTAATGGCTCGGAACACCGGGGAGCTGTTTTTT.